The TCR beta chain described here comes from a study of T cell repertoires in cytomegalovirus infection. Regarding the study as a whole: Using cumulative public TCR beta family frequency, the authors identified those who carried CMV together with the relevant HLA. The ex vivo response was dominated by HLA-C-restricted CMV-specific TCR beta clonotypes.

A note on this clonotype: What it recognizes is unknown.

The CDR3 is 16 amino acids. Deletions cut 4 bases from V and 1 base from J, with 17 bases between. TCRdb re-derived calls from the reads in MiXCR, one entry per CDR3 protein. Here the sample spans around 50,000 distinct CDR3 sequences, around 18% being singletons. The source was CD8+ T cells from cultured PBMCs, collected from culture after CMV antigen stimulation. The V gene is TRBV12-3 or TRBV12-4, the J gene TRBJ2-7; tentatively, D is TRBD2 (5 bases). This clonotype was obtained from a human donor in good health (CMV status not recorded). Some clones in this sample may be carry-over from other donors' samples. The CDR3 protein is CASSSRAATGSYEQYF. The DNA of the CDR3 is TGTGCCAGCAGTTCACGGGCCGCCACGGGGTCCTACGAGCAGTACTTC.